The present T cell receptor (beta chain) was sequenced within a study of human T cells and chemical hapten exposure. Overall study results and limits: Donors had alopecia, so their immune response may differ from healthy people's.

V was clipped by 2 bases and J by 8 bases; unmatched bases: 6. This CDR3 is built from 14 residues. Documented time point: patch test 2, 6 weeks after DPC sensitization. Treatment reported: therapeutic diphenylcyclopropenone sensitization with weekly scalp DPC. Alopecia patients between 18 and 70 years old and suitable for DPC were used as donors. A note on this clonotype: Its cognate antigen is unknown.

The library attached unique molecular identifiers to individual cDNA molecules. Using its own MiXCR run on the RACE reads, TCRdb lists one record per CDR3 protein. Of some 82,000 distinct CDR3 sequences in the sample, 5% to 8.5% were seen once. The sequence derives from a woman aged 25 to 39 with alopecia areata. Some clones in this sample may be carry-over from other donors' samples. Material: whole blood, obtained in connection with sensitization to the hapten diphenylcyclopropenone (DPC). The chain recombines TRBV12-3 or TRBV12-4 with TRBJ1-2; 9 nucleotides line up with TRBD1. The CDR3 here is CASSLQQGAGGYTF. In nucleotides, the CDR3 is TGTGCCAGCAGTTTACAACAGGGGGCCGGGGGCTACACCTTC.